This is a list of T cell receptor beta chains from one sample in a study of blood T cell repertoires in COVID-19. The assay was immunoSEQ multiplex PCR, and TCRdb's table has in-frame clones only and misses some. The profile shows some 110,000 clones, less than 85% of them singletons. Input material: peripheral blood. All receptors come from a man aged 50-59 years with acute or convalescent COVID-19. CDR3s include the opening cysteine and the closing phenylalanine or tryptophan. The D gene is left open where the match is weak.

j_call: TRBJ2-2; v_call: TRBV7-3; d_call: -; cdr3_aa: CASSSYTATGELFF
j_call: TRBJ1-3; v_call: TRBV9; d_call: TRBD1; cdr3_aa: CASSVGTGGSGNTIYF
j_call: TRBJ1-3; v_call: TRBV7-7; d_call: TRBD1; cdr3_aa: CASSSDRFDTIYF
j_call: TRBJ1-3; v_call: TRBV6-5; d_call: -; cdr3_aa: CASSYSGEPGNTIYF
j_call: TRBJ1-1; v_call: TRBV9; d_call: TRBD1; cdr3_aa: CASSVDPDRGTEAFF
j_call: TRBJ1-4; v_call: TRBV7-8; d_call: TRBD1; cdr3_aa: CASSSRTGLATNEKLFF
j_call: TRBJ1-2; v_call: TRBV11-2; d_call: -; cdr3_aa: CASSLQGNYGYTF
j_call: TRBJ2-2; v_call: TRBV6-5; d_call: TRBD2; cdr3_aa: CASSSGLAGGSGELFF
j_call: TRBJ2-7; v_call: TRBV11-2; d_call: TRBD2; cdr3_aa: CASSLDTGTSGIAYEQYF
j_call: TRBJ2-7; v_call: TRBV7-3; d_call: -; cdr3_aa: CASSLEQGYEQYF
j_call: TRBJ1-1; v_call: TRBV29-1; d_call: -; cdr3_aa: CSVAQQGNTEAFF
j_call: TRBJ2-3; v_call: TRBV9; d_call: TRBD2; cdr3_aa: CASSASGSTDTQYF
j_call: TRBJ2-7; v_call: TRBV5-1; d_call: -; cdr3_aa: CASSPRLSYYEQYF
j_call: TRBJ1-1; v_call: TRBV6-5; d_call: TRBD1; cdr3_aa: CASVTYRGQSKAFF
j_call: TRBJ2-6; v_call: TRBV27; d_call: -; cdr3_aa: CASSRLISGANVLTF
j_call: TRBJ2-7; v_call: TRBV9; d_call: -; cdr3_aa: CASSVGGRLPPYEQYF
j_call: TRBJ2-5; v_call: TRBV5-6; d_call: TRBD1; cdr3_aa: CASSPTTGVQETQYF
j_call: TRBJ2-1; v_call: TRBV27; d_call: TRBD1; cdr3_aa: CASSLKQGRYNEQFF
j_call: TRBJ1-3; v_call: TRBV14; d_call: TRBD1; cdr3_aa: CASTLGQGASGNTIYF
j_call: TRBJ2-3; v_call: TRBV5-1; d_call: -; cdr3_aa: CASRRIIDTDTQYF
j_call: TRBJ1-5; v_call: TRBV19; d_call: -; cdr3_aa: CASSNPRGRQPQHF
j_call: TRBJ1-1; v_call: TRBV7-8; d_call: -; cdr3_aa: CASSAPPTAEAFF
j_call: TRBJ1-1; v_call: TRBV7-8; d_call: -; cdr3_aa: CASTTGLNTEAFF
j_call: TRBJ1-6; v_call: TRBV4-1; d_call: TRBD1; cdr3_aa: CASSPSQGATSLHF
j_call: TRBJ2-7; v_call: TRBV10-3; d_call: -; cdr3_aa: CAISEGLANTYEQYF
j_call: TRBJ2-2; v_call: TRBV29-1; d_call: -; cdr3_aa: CSVLRGAGPNTGELFF
j_call: TRBJ1-4; v_call: TRBV5-6; d_call: TRBD1; cdr3_aa: CASSVDRGREKLFF
j_call: TRBJ1-6; v_call: TRBV27; d_call: -; cdr3_aa: CASSFQGYNSPLHF
j_call: TRBJ2-7; v_call: TRBV4-1; d_call: TRBD2; cdr3_aa: CASSQGPSGSYEQYF
j_call: TRBJ2-3; v_call: TRBV2; d_call: -; cdr3_aa: CASSEVSDTQYF
j_call: TRBJ1-2; v_call: TRBV6-5; d_call: -; cdr3_aa: CAIYVGALYHGYTF
j_call: TRBJ1-5; v_call: TRBV14; d_call: -; cdr3_aa: CASSQDGNQPQHF
j_call: TRBJ1-1; v_call: TRBV11-1; d_call: -; cdr3_aa: CASSLGGQANTEAFF
j_call: TRBJ1-1; v_call: TRBV28; d_call: -; cdr3_aa: CASSFSGIRGPGLAFF
j_call: TRBJ1-2; v_call: TRBV5-1; d_call: TRBD1; cdr3_aa: CASSLDGQEANYGYTF
j_call: TRBJ2-7; v_call: TRBV29-1; d_call: TRBD1; cdr3_aa: CSAATGGLEQYF
j_call: TRBJ2-2; v_call: TRBV19; d_call: TRBD2; cdr3_aa: CASSNTGGLAGGPWTGELFF
j_call: TRBJ2-2; v_call: TRBV9; d_call: -; cdr3_aa: CASSARGDRVSLNTGELFF
j_call: TRBJ2-3; v_call: TRBV6-5; d_call: TRBD2; cdr3_aa: CASSYLASGLSDTQYF
j_call: TRBJ1-2; v_call: TRBV4-1; d_call: -; cdr3_aa: CATAARGGNYGYTF
j_call: TRBJ2-7; v_call: TRBV24-1; d_call: TRBD2; cdr3_aa: CATSDSASGAREQYF
j_call: TRBJ2-7; v_call: TRBV13; d_call: -; cdr3_aa: CANSPAGVHEQYF
j_call: TRBJ1-5; v_call: TRBV29-1; d_call: -; cdr3_aa: CSVREGKDQPQHF